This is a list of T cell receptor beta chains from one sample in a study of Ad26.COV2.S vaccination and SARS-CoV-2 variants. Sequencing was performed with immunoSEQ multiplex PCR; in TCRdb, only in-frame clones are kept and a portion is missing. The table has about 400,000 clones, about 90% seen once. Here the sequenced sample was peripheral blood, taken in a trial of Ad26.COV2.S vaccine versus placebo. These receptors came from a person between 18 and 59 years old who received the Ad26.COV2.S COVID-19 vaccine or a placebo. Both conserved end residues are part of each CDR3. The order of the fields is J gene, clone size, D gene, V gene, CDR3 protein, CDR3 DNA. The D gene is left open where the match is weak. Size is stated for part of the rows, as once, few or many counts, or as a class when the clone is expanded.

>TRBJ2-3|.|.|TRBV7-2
CASSSLDTQYF
TGTGCCAGCAGCTCGTTAGATACGCAGTATTTT
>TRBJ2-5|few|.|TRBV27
CASSSRDKEKETQYF
TGTGCCAGCAGTTCCCGGGACAAAGAAAAAGAGACCCAGTACTTC
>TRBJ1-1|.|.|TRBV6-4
CASRHPPWTSKNTEAFF
TGTGCCAGCAGACACCCCCCGTGGACCAGTAAGAACACTGAAGCTTTCTTT
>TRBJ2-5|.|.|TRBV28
CASSFQGTKSQETQYF
TGTGCCAGCAGTTTTCAGGGAACTAAGTCCCAAGAGACCCAGTACTTC
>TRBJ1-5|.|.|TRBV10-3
CAISFDSNQPQHF
TGTGCCATCAGTTTCGATAGCAATCAGCCCCAGCATTTT
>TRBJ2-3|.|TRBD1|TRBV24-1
CATSDGDRTSTDTQYF
TGTGCCACCAGTGATGGGGACAGGACCAGCACAGATACGCAGTATTTT
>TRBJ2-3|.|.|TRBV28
CASSPRRQEGPTDTQYF
TGTGCCAGCAGTCCTCGTCGACAGGAAGGTCCCACAGATACGCAGTATTTT
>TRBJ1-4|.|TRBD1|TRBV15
CATSRPGTGAEKLFF
TGTGCCACCAGCAGGCCCGGGACAGGGGCCGAAAAACTGTTTTTT
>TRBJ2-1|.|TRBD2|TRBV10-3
CAIREAGGRDNEQFF
TGTGCCATCAGGGAAGCGGGGGGCCGGGACAATGAGCAGTTCTTC
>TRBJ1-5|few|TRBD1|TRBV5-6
CASSLRGLSNQPQHF
TGTGCCAGCAGCCTAAGGGGGCTCAGCAATCAGCCCCAGCATTTT
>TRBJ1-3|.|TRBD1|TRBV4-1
CASSPKPGQGSSTIYF
TGCGCCAGCAGCCCAAAACCGGGACAGGGATCGAGCACCATATATTTT
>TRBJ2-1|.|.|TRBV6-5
CASRLGGATYNEQFF
TGTGCCAGCAGATTAGGCGGGGCCACTTACAATGAGCAGTTCTTC
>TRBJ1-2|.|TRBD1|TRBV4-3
CASSQRQGANYGYTF
TGCGCCAGCAGCCAACGACAGGGTGCTAACTATGGCTACACCTTC
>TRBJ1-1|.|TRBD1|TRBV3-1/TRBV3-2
CASSQARQGASTEAFF
TGTGCCAGCAGCCAAGCCCGACAGGGGGCAAGCACTGAAGCTTTCTTT
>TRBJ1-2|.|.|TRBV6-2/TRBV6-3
CASSSPRDTYNYGYTF
TGTGCCAGCAGTTCCCCCCGCGACACTTATAACTATGGCTACACCTTC
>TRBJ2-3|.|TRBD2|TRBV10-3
CAISEALGLTTDTQYF
TGTGCCATCAGCGAGGCTCTGGGACTAACCACAGATACGCAGTATTTT
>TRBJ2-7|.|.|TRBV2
CASSGILGYSSYEQYF
TGTGCCAGCAGTGGAATTCTAGGATACTCCTCCTACGAGCAGTACTTC
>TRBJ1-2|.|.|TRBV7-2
CASSLAPREGNYGYTF
TGTGCCAGCAGCTTAGCGCCCAGGGAAGGGAACTATGGCTACACCTTC